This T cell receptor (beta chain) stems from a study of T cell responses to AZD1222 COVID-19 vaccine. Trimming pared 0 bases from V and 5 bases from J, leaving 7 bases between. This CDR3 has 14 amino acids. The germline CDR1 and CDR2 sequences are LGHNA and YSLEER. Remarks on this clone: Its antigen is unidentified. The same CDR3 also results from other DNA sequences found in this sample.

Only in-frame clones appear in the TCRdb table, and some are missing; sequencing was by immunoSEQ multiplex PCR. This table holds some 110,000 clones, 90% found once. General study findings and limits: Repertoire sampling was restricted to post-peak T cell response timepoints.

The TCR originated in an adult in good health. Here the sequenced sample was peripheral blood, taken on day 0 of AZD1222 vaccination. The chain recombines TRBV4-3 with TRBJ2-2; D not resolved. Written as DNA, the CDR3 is TGCGCCAGCAGCCAAGAACGGAATACCGGGGAGCTGTTTTTT. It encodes CASSQERNTGELFF.